This T cell receptor (beta chain) was sequenced in a study of cytomegalovirus exposure and HLA in healthy donors. Sequenced by immunoSEQ multiplex PCR; TCRdb stores in-frame clones only, minus some. The sample includes about 240,000 clones, approximately 83% seen only once; the top ten take around 1.3%. Study results and limitations: The listing of 150 or so TCR beta chains classed them as cytomegalovirus-associated. High specificity and sensitivity for cytomegalovirus status were reported for the classifier. Some public TCRs appeared in many individuals, while most sequences were rare.

This clone was seen a single time. Antigen unknown. The donors were part of the validation cohort of 120 subjects. That cohort was separate from the first cohort, which comprised 666 subjects. Looked up from germline, CDR1 is ENHRY and CDR2 is SYGVKD. V was shortened by 0 bases and J by 1 base, with 15 bases between the two germline ends. This CDR3 contains 17 residues. This chain uses TRBV10-3 with TRBJ2-5; tentatively, D is TRBD1 (6 bases). The receptor was derived from a woman in her 30s in good health and CMV-seropositive. The material sequenced was PBMCs. DNA of the CDR3: TGTGCCATCAGTGAGTCGATCGACGGACAGCCCCAAGAGACCCAGTACTTC. Protein sequence: CAISESIDGQPQETQYF.